The 7 T cell receptor beta chains below come from one sample, sequenced in a study of T cell repertoires in cytomegalovirus infection. TCRdb recomputed calls from the reads with MiXCR, one row per CDR3 protein. The sample includes 150,000 to 200,000 distinct CDR3 sequences, less than 9.5% of them seen just once. The source material was PBMCs. These receptors were taken from a human donor in good health (CMV status not recorded). Some clones in this sample may be carry-over from other donors' samples.

Many counts were recorded for this clonotype. The gene calls are TRBV28 and TRBJ1-1; D gene uncertain. V dropped 5 bases and J dropped 0 bases, with 10 bases sitting between them. The germline gives CDR1 MDHEN, CDR2 SYDVKM. The CDR3 is made up of 14 amino acids. DNA of the CDR3: TGTGCCAGCAGTCCAAGCGGGGTGAACACTGAAGCTTTCTTT. Its protein is CASSPSGVNTEAFF.

This clonotype was counted ten times or more. J is TRBJ2-7 and V is TRBV7-2; TRBD2 aligns across 10 bases. The germline gives CDR1 SGHTA, CDR2 FQGNSA. CDR3 length: 17 amino acids. The V and J ends lost 1 base and 3 bases, in that order; junction bases with no gene match: 9. CDR3 DNA sequence: TGTGCCAGCAGCTTAGGGCCAGCGGGAGGGTCTGTCTACGAGCAGTACTTC. Translating gives CASSLGPAGGSVYEQYF.

This clonotype has only a few counts. V is TRBV4-3 and J is TRBJ1-6, with a weak D call TRBD1 (6 bases). The CDR3 length is 17 residues. The V end was cut by 0 bases, the J end by 5 bases, with 14 bases between. CDR1 and CDR2 from the germline V gene are LGHNA and YSLEER. The CDR3, as DNA: TGCGCCAGCAGCCAAGACACTTCAGGGGTCAATAATTCACCCCTCCACTTT. This gives the protein CASSQDTSGVNNSPLHF.

Many counts were recorded for this clonotype. The chain couples TRBV7-2 to TRBJ1-5, with unresolved D. This CDR3 comprises 12 residues. Germline-derived CDR1 and CDR2 are SGHTA and FQGNSA. Trimming shortened V by 1 base and J by 9 bases, and 7 bases separated the two germline ends. CDR3 sequence reads: CASSLGVGPQHF. CDR3 in DNA: TGTGCCAGCAGCTTAGGCGTGGGGCCCCAGCATTTT.

This clonotype was counted ten times or more. The chain uses TRBV2 and TRBJ2-1; no definite D call. This CDR3 region has 11 residues. Deletions cut 7 bases from V and 7 bases from J, with 8 bases between. Germline-derived CDR1 and CDR2 are SNHLY and FYNNEI. CDR3 residues: CASTLENEQFF. CDR3 bases: TGTGCCAGCACCCTAGAAAATGAGCAGTTCTTC.

This clonotype was recorded at least ten times. This chain joins TRBV6-5 and TRBJ2-1, with D possibly TRBD2 on 5 matching bases. This CDR3 has 16 amino acids. In germline, CDR1 is MNHEY, CDR2 SVGAGI. V was trimmed by 0 bases and J by 1 base, leaving 10 bases between them. CDR3 DNA: TGTGCCAGCAGTTACTCCGGAGGAGTGTCCTACAATGAGCAGTTCTTC. Its translation is CASSYSGGVSYNEQFF.

This clonotype was seen ten or more times. The J gene is TRBJ2-7, the V gene TRBV7-9; 13 nucleotides match TRBD2. Trimming at V came to 5 bases and at J to 3 bases, leaving 13 bases not matched to a gene. This CDR3 has 18 amino acids. The V gene's germline CDR1 is SEHNR and CDR2 FQNEAQ (reference sequence). CDR3 sequence (DNA): TGTGCCAGCAGCCACAACACAACGACTAGCGGGAGGAACTACGAGCAGTACTTC. Translated, it gives CASSHNTTTSGRNYEQYF.